A single sample gave rise to the 30 T cell receptor beta chains below, sequenced in a study of blood T cell repertoires in COVID-19. TCRdb's copy holds only in-frame clones and misses some; the assay was immunoSEQ multiplex PCR. The sample lists approximately 110,000 clones; roughly 85% were seen once. Sequenced: peripheral blood. The receptors here all came from a human donor in a cohort sampled during active COVID-19.

The chain links TRBV6-2 or TRBV6-3 to TRBJ1-5; D unresolved. V lost 5 bases and J lost 0, with 17 bases in between. CDR3 size: 17 residues. Germline CDR1 MNHEY, CDR2 SVGEGT. The CDR3 loop is CASSLRAGSDSNQPQHF. The CDR3 coding sequence is TGTGCCAGCAGTCTCCGCGCCGGGTCTGATAGCAATCAGCCCCAGCATTTT.

The J gene is TRBJ1-3, the V gene TRBV15, with D uncertain. Per the germline V gene, CDR1 is LNHNV and CDR2 is YYDKDF (reference sequence). V lost 0 bases and J lost 2, with 8 bases in between. The length of the CDR3 is 15 residues. Here the CDR3 DNA reads TGTGCCACCAGCAGAGATTGGGCGACTGGAAACACCATATATTTT. It codes for CATSRDWATGNTIYF.

The rearrangement joins TRBV6-2 or TRBV6-3 to TRBJ1-1; maybe TRBD1 (6 bases). From germline, CDR1 is MNHEY and CDR2 SVGEGT. This CDR3 spans 11 amino acids. The V and J ends lost 5 bases and 8 bases respectively, with 9 bases between them. The chain's CDR3 is CASSPDREAFF. In DNA form, the CDR3 reads TGTGCCAGCAGTCCGGACAGAGAAGCTTTCTTT.

J is TRBJ1-1 and V is TRBV30; a possible D gene is TRBD1 (5 bases). V was cut by 4 bases and J by 4 bases, with 10 bases left in between. The germline V gene has CDR1 GTSNPN and CDR2 SVGIG (reference sequence). CDR3 length: 12 amino acids. The CDR3 DNA is TGTGCCTGGATGGTGGGGGGCACTGAAGCTTTCTTT. Its translation: CAWMVGGTEAFF.

This chain joins TRBV28 and TRBJ2-2, with 8 bases fitting TRBD1. Germline V gene sequence: CDR1 MDHEN, CDR2 SYDVKM. V lost 4 bases to trimming and J lost 4 bases; unmatched junction nucleotides: 11. The CDR3 covers 17 residues. CDR3 in DNA: TGTGCCAGCAGTTCCCCCGGGACAGGCATTTCCACCGGGGAGCTGTTTTTT. It is translated as CASSSPGTGISTGELFF.

The chain carries TRBV7-8 and TRBJ2-5, with 8 bases fitting TRBD1. With V trimmed by 5 bases and J by 5 bases, 10 bases remained unmatched. The length of the CDR3 is 15 residues. Per germline, CDR1 SGHVS and CDR2 FQNEAQ. Here the CDR3 DNA reads TGTGCCAGCAGCCCGTTAGACGGGACAGGCGAGACCCAGTACTTC. This codes for CASSPLDGTGETQYF. Using reference TRBV7-8 and TRBJ2-5 for the parts outside the CDR3, the full variable domain is GAGVSQSPRYKVAKRGQDVALRCDPISGHVSLFWYQQALGQGPEFLTYFQNEAQLDKSGLPSDRFFAERPEGSVSTLKIQRTQQEDSAVYLCASSPLDGTGETQYFGPGTRLLVL.

The genes are TRBV6-5 and TRBJ1-4, with 9 bases fitting TRBD1. CDR1 is MNHEY, CDR2 SVGAGI, per germline. The ends lost 6 bases at V and 7 bases at J; junction bases unmatched: 9. The CDR3 contains 15 residues. The CDR3 region is CASSNPQGATEKLFF. The DNA of the CDR3 is TGTGCCAGCAGCAACCCACAGGGGGCAACTGAAAAACTGTTTTTT.

The chain carries TRBV5-1 and TRBJ2-3; 10 nucleotides align to TRBD1. With 2 bases clipped from V and 3 bases from J, the junction kept 3 bases outside the gene matches. This CDR3 has 15 residues. Germline assignment: CDR1 SGHRS and CDR2 YFSETQ. The CDR3 here is CASSFGQGVTDTQYF. Written as DNA, the CDR3 is TGCGCCAGCAGCTTTGGACAGGGGGTTACAGATACGCAGTATTTT.

The chain links TRBV4-2 to TRBJ2-1, with TRBD2 identical over 7 bases. V shed 4 bases and J 10 bases; nucleotides not matched to a gene: 16. The germline V gene has CDR1 LGHNA and CDR2 YNFKEQ. The CDR3 is 16 amino acids. DNA for the CDR3: TGTGCCAGCAGCCCTAGCGGCCCTACCGCCTTAGTAGAGCAGTTCTTC. Residues: CASSPSGPTALVEQFF.

This sequence joins TRBV7-2 and TRBJ2-1, with 7 bases identical to TRBD2. The CDR3 loop spans 17 amino acids. V shed 0 bases, J shed 4 bases, and the junction held 9 bases outside the gene matches. In germline, CDR1 is SGHTA, CDR2 FQGNSA. The CDR3 protein is CASSLAAGGGTYNEQFF. The CDR3, as DNA: TGTGCCAGCAGCTTAGCGGCCGGCGGGGGAACGTACAATGAGCAGTTCTTC. Together with reference TRBV7-2 and TRBJ2-1, the CDR3 gives the full variable domain: GAGVSQSPSNKVTEKGKDVELRCDPISGHTALYWYRQSLGQGLEFLIYFQGNSAPDKSGLPSDRFSAERTGGSVSTLTIQRTQQEDSAVYLCASSLAAGGGTYNEQFFGPGTRLTVL.

This clone was seen more than once but under ten times. The chain joins TRBV19 to TRBJ2-7; D is possibly TRBD2 (5 bases). The CDR3 is 15 residues long. Per germline, CDR1 LNHDA and CDR2 SQIVND (reference sequence). Trimming stripped 4 bases from V and 0 bases from J, with 13 bases between. The DNA of the CDR3 is TGTGCCAGTAGTAGTAGCGTCGGAAGCTCCTACGAGCAGTACTTC. It specifies CASSSSVGSSYEQYF.

This CDR3 is CASSVQGDIRAEAFF. The CDR3 DNA is TGTGCCAGCAGCGTTCAGGGGGACATTCGCGCTGAAGCTTTCTTT. The J gene is TRBJ1-1, the V gene TRBV9; 7 bases line up with TRBD1. V trimming: 2 bases; J trimming: 6 bases; junction bases outside the gene matches: 10. Germline lookup yields CDR1 SGDLS and CDR2 YYNGEE. The CDR3 totals 15 residues.

This clone was recorded once. The chain has TRBV19 and TRBJ1-2; 8 nucleotides match TRBD1. This CDR3 is built from 15 residues. CDR1 is LNHDA and CDR2 is SQIVND in the germline V gene (reference sequence). Germline trimming cut 4 bases from V and 2 bases from J; bases unmatched to any gene: 6. The CDR3 is CASSTDREENYGYTF. CDR3 nucleotide sequence: TGTGCCAGTAGTACGGACAGGGAGGAGAACTATGGCTACACCTTC.

The rearrangement uses TRBV5-1 and TRBJ1-1, with D possibly matching TRBD1 (6 bases). Trimming shortened V by 3 bases and J by 4 bases, and 16 bases separated the two germline ends. Germline lookup yields CDR1 SGHRS and CDR2 YFSETQ. The CDR3 has 15 amino acids. This chain's CDR3 is CASSWDLQGPTEAFF. Here the CDR3 DNA reads TGCGCCAGCAGCTGGGACCTACAGGGACCCACTGAAGCTTTCTTT.

The V gene is TRBV2, the J gene TRBJ2-7; perhaps TRBD2 as D (6 bases). Germline V gives CDR1 SNHLY, CDR2 FYNNEI. This CDR3 is 14 amino acids long. V was cut by 4 bases and J by 6 bases, with 16 bases left in between. CDR3 DNA sequence: TGTGCCAGCAGTGTCAAGGCGGGACCTGGCGAGCAGTACTTC. This gives the protein CASSVKAGPGEQYF.

This chain links TRBV7-2 with TRBJ1-2; the D gene is possibly TRBD1 (5 bases). The CDR3 is made up of 14 amino acids. Germline V gives CDR1 SGHTA, CDR2 FQGNSA. V lost 1 base to trimming and J lost 8 bases, with 14 bases between them. The CDR3, as DNA: TGTGCCAGCAGCTTAGAGTCGGGGGGAGTAGGCTACACCTTC. Protein product: CASSLESGGVGYTF.

This clone was seen a single time. The J gene is TRBJ2-5, the V gene TRBV27, with TRBD1 matching 8 bases. There are 14 residues in the CDR3. Per the germline V gene, CDR1 is MNHEY and CDR2 is SMNVEV (reference sequence). V shed 4 bases and J 5 bases; nucleotides not matched to a gene: 6. The CDR3 spells CASSSRTGWETQYF. The CDR3 DNA reads as TGTGCCAGCAGTTCAAGGACAGGGTGGGAGACCCAGTACTTC.

The genes are TRBV10-2 and TRBJ1-1; tentative D call: TRBD1 (5 bases). V lost 5 bases to trimming and J lost 4 bases, with 17 bases between them. CDR3 size: 15 residues. Germline CDR1 is WSHSY and CDR2 is SAAADI. CDR3 nucleotides: TGCGCCAGCAGTAACGACATGGGGCCGAGCACTGAAGCTTTCTTT. Translation: CASSNDMGPSTEAFF.

The chain joins TRBV7-2 to TRBJ1-6, with D perhaps matching TRBD1 (6 bases). The V gene's germline CDR1 is SGHTA and CDR2 FQGNSA. This CDR3 is built from 17 residues. V lost 4 bases and J 4 bases, leaving 17 bases between the germline ends. The CDR3: CASSYGSGGSYNSPLHF. In DNA, the CDR3 is TGTGCCAGCAGCTACGGATCGGGGGGCTCATATAATTCACCCCTCCACTTT.

The J gene is TRBJ1-2, the V gene TRBV4-1, with D uncertain. The ends were cut back, 0 bases at V and 4 bases at J, with 18 bases in the middle. In germline, CDR1 is MGHRA, CDR2 YSYEKL. The CDR3 runs to 17 residues. This CDR3 reads CASSQDARGSGLYGYTF. CDR3 coding DNA: TGCGCCAGCAGCCAAGATGCTCGCGGTAGCGGGCTCTATGGCTACACCTTC.

The chain uses TRBV11-2 and TRBJ2-7; the match to TRBD2 covers 7 bases. Germline V lookup: CDR1 SGHAT, CDR2 FQNNGV. The CDR3 loop spans 12 amino acids. After removal of 0 bases from V and 12 bases from J, the junction contained 5 bases not matched to a gene. CDR3 loop: CASSLDGAGRYF. The CDR3 region has the DNA TGTGCCAGCAGCTTAGATGGAGCGGGGAGGTACTTC.

This chain joins TRBV5-4 and TRBJ1-1; D is ambiguous. Germline V gives CDR1 SGHNT, CDR2 YYREEE (reference sequence). V gave up 0 bases and J gave up 1 base, with 4 bases separating them. This CDR3 comprises 13 residues. CDR3 amino acids: CASSLAGNTEAFF. CDR3 DNA sequence: TGTGCCAGCAGCTTGGCGGGGAACACTGAAGCTTTCTTT.

The chain carries TRBV5-4 and TRBJ1-4, with a weak D call TRBD1 (6 bases). Germline CDR1 reads SGHNT; CDR2 reads YYREEE (reference sequence). This CDR3 region has 16 residues. Trimming took 4 bases from V and 5 from J, leaving 18 bases between them. This chain's CDR3 is CASSLNLGTNNEKLFF. In nucleotides, the CDR3 is TGTGCCAGCAGCCTGAACCTGGGGACAAACAATGAAAAACTGTTTTTT.

J is TRBJ1-1 and V is TRBV19; TRBD1 matches at 8 bases. Per the germline V gene, CDR1 is LNHDA and CDR2 is SQIVND (reference sequence). This CDR3 has 16 amino acids. V shed 3 bases, J shed 7 bases, and the junction held 13 bases outside the gene matches. DNA of the CDR3: TGTGCCAGTAGTATCCCGAGGACAGGGAGGGGAGATGAAGCTTTCTTT. Translated, it gives CASSIPRTGRGDEAFF.

This chain connects TRBV7-9 to TRBJ2-1, with no clear D. V lost 6 bases and J lost 1, with 13 bases in between. This CDR3 contains 15 residues. In germline, CDR1 is SEHNR, CDR2 FQNEAQ (reference sequence). This CDR3 is CASSARSNSYNEQFF. Here the CDR3 DNA reads TGTGCCAGCAGTGCCCGGAGCAATTCCTACAATGAGCAGTTCTTC. The entire variable domain, with the rest obtained from reference TRBV7-9 and TRBJ2-1, is as follows: DTGVSQNPRHKITKRGQNVTFRCDPISEHNRLYWYRQTLGQGPEFLTYFQNEAQLEKSRLLSDRFSAERPKGSFSTLEIQRTEQGDSAMYLCASSARSNSYNEQFFGPGTRLTVL.

The chain uses TRBV5-1 and TRBJ1-2; D gene ambiguous. Trimming shortened V by 0 bases and J by 2 bases, and 11 bases separated the two germline ends. CDR1 is SGHRS, CDR2 YFSETQ, per germline. This CDR3 has 15 residues. CDR3 residues: CASSLAAGSNYGYTF. The CDR3 nucleotides read TGCGCCAGCAGCTTGGCCGCCGGGAGCAACTATGGCTACACCTTC.

The rearrangement links TRBV4-2 to TRBJ1-2, with 7 bases fitting TRBD1. The CDR3 contains 16 residues. Trimming at V came to 3 bases and at J to 4 bases, leaving 11 bases not matched to a gene. Per germline, CDR1 LGHNA and CDR2 YNFKEQ. The CDR3 is CASSHSGTDKPYGYTF. CDR3 nucleotides: TGTGCCAGCAGCCACTCCGGGACAGACAAACCCTATGGCTACACCTTC.

This clone was found once. The J gene is TRBJ2-3, the V gene TRBV7-9; 7 positions agree with TRBD1. Trimming took 4 bases from V and 0 from J; bases not matched to a gene: 10. The germline CDR1 and CDR2 sequences are SEHNR and FQNEAQ (reference sequence). The CDR3 has 17 amino acids. CDR3 DNA: TGTGCCAGCAGCTCCCCGGGTCAGGGGGAAAGCACAGATACGCAGTATTTT. It yields the protein CASSSPGQGESTDTQYF.

This chain connects TRBV2 to TRBJ1-1, with 9 bases identical to TRBD1. The CDR3 length is 14 residues. Germline V lookup: CDR1 SNHLY, CDR2 FYNNEI. The J segment lost 10 bases and the V segment lost 6 bases, leaving 12 bases of the junction unmatched. The CDR3, as DNA: TGTGCCAGCAGGGGGGGGACAGGGAACGGAGTAGCTTTCTTT. It yields the protein CASRGGTGNGVAFF.

CDR3 sequence reads: CAISVREGVYTGELFF. The DNA of the CDR3 is TGTGCCATCAGTGTCAGGGAGGGGGTTTACACCGGGGAGCTGTTTTTT. The J gene is TRBJ2-2, the V gene TRBV10-3; tentatively, D is TRBD2 (7 bases). V shed 4 bases and J shed 3 bases, with 15 bases lying between them. Germline V lookup: CDR1 ENHRY, CDR2 SYGVKD. CDR3 length equals 16 residues.